The T cell receptor beta chain described here comes from a study of tumor-infiltrating lymphocytes in oesophageal squamous cell carcinoma. TCRdb analysed the PCR reads with MiXCR anew, one entry per CDR3 protein. In the table there are over 10,000 distinct CDR3 sequences, approximately 58% of which are singletons. The V and J ends lost 6 bases and 6 bases respectively, with 15 bases between them. The germline V gene encodes CDR1 DFQATT and CDR2 SNEGSKA (reference sequence). This CDR3 contains 13 residues. This clonotype was seen a single time. The chain employs TRBV20-1 and TRBJ1-5; maybe TRBD1 (6 bases). The TCR originated in a male donor with esophageal squamous cell carcinoma. Sequenced: esophageal tumor tissue. In DNA form, the CDR3 reads TGCAGTGCCCCTCACAGGGAGGGTCAGCCCCAGCATTTT. Residues: CSAPHREGQPQHF.